This is a list of T cell receptor beta chains from one sample in a study of blood T cell repertoires in COVID-19. The repertoire was sequenced with immunoSEQ multiplex PCR; TCRdb's copy has only in-frame clones and lacks some. Of approximately 70,000 clones in the sample, approximately 90% were seen once. Sequencing input: peripheral blood. These receptors all stem from a woman between 18 and 29 years old with acute or convalescent COVID-19. Each CDR3 is given with its conserved first and last residue. The D gene is left open where the match is weak. Clone size appears in some rows only: once, few, many, or a class for an expanded clone.

size,V,J,D,DNA,CDR3
.,TRBV5-1,TRBJ1-1,TRBD1,TGCGCCAGCAGCACAGGGACAGGGGAAAAGCCTTTCTTT,CASSTGTGEKPFF
.,TRBV7-6,TRBJ1-1,.,TGTGCCAGCAGCTTATCGATGTCGAGCACTGAAGCTTTCTTT,CASSLSMSSTEAFF
.,TRBV28,TRBJ2-7,.,TGTGCCAGCAGTTTATTACAGGGCATCTCCTACGAGCAGTACTTC,CASSLLQGISYEQYF
.,TRBV19,TRBJ1-2,TRBD1,TGTGCCAGTAGTGGACAGGGACAGCGCTTCTATGGCTACACCTTC,CASSGQGQRFYGYTF
.,TRBV10-3,TRBJ2-1,TRBD2,TGTGCCATCAGTGGAGGGACTAGCGGGGGGGAAAACTCCTACAATGAGCAGTTCTTC,CAISGGTSGGENSYNEQFF
.,TRBV11-2,TRBJ2-1,TRBD2,TGTGCCAGCAGCTTAGAATGGGAGGGCGAGCAGTTCTTC,CASSLEWEGEQFF
.,TRBV19,TRBJ2-3,TRBD2,TGTGCCAGTAGTAAACAAGCGGGGGTCACAGATACGCAGTATTTT,CASSKQAGVTDTQYF
.,TRBV6-2/TRBV6-3,TRBJ1-1,TRBD1,TGTGCCAGCAGTTCACCCCGGGACAGCTACACTGAAGCTTTCTTT,CASSSPRDSYTEAFF
.,TRBV18,TRBJ1-1,TRBD1,TGTGCCAGCTCACCACCGACAGGGGGTAAAGCTGAAGCTTTCTTT,CASSPPTGGKAEAFF
.,TRBV4-3,TRBJ2-7,.,TGCGCCAGCAGCCAGTTACCGACCGGAGTTGACGAGCAGTACTTC,CASSQLPTGVDEQYF
.,TRBV5-1,TRBJ1-4,TRBD1,TGCGCCAGCAGCTTGGCCGGGACAGCTAGGGAAAAACTGTTTTTT,CASSLAGTAREKLFF
.,TRBV18,TRBJ2-1,TRBD1,TGTGCCAGCTCACCCGGGACAGGGGTGATTATCAATGAGCAGTTCTTC,CASSPGTGVIINEQFF
.,TRBV6-5,TRBJ1-5,.,TGTGCCAGCATAGGAGGTCCCAATCAGCCCCAGCATTTT,CASIGGPNQPQHF
.,TRBV19,TRBJ1-3,.,TGTGCCAGTAGTATAGATCAGGTCGGAGGAAACACCATATATTTT,CASSIDQVGGNTIYF
.,TRBV5-1,TRBJ1-1,TRBD1,TGCGCCAGCAGCGAAGGGACAGACACTGAAGCTTTCTTT,CASSEGTDTEAFF
.,TRBV11-2,TRBJ2-5,TRBD1,TGTGCCAGCAGCTTCTCGACAGGGTGGGGGCAAGAGACCCAGTACTTC,CASSFSTGWGQETQYF
.,TRBV28,TRBJ1-4,TRBD1,TGTGCCAGCAGTTCCCAGGGGGAGGCTAATGAAAAACTGTTTTTT,CASSSQGEANEKLFF
.,TRBV3-1/TRBV3-2,TRBJ2-3,.,TGTGCCAGCAGCCAAGCTTTCAGGGCTAGAGATACGCAGTATTTT,CASSQAFRARDTQYF
.,TRBV30,TRBJ1-2,TRBD1,TGTGCCTGGAGCGTTGGTGATTGGGACAGGCCCCACCTAACCTTC,CAWSVGDWDRPHLTF
.,TRBV4-1,TRBJ1-6,.,TGCGCCAGCAGCCAACCCGGGACAATCTCACCCCTCCACTTT,CASSQPGTISPLHF
.,TRBV20-1,TRBJ2-1,.,TGCAGTGCCCCGTACTACAATGAGCAGTTCTTC,CSAPYYNEQFF
.,TRBV2,TRBJ2-7,TRBD1,TGTGCCAGCAGTCCAGGGGGCATCGGCTCCTACGAGCAGTACTTC,CASSPGGIGSYEQYF
.,TRBV10-2,TRBJ2-3,TRBD2,TGCGCCAGCAGTGTTAGCGGGAGCAGCTCAGATACGCAGTATTTT,CASSVSGSSSDTQYF
.,TRBV9,TRBJ2-7,TRBD2,TGTGCCAGCAGCTTCCGGGGGGAGGGCAGCGAGCAGTACTTC,CASSFRGEGSEQYF
.,TRBV7-2,TRBJ2-1,TRBD2,TGTGCCAGCAGCCCTCGGTGGCTAGCGGGAATGAATGAGCAGTTCTTC,CASSPRWLAGMNEQFF
.,TRBV5-1,TRBJ2-1,TRBD1,TGCGCCAGCAGCGTTGAAGGGGGCTCAATTGATGAGCAGTTCTTC,CASSVEGGSIDEQFF
.,TRBV15,TRBJ1-2,TRBD1,TGTGCCACCAGCAGAGAGGGGACAGGGTTCTATGGCTACACCTTC,CATSREGTGFYGYTF
.,TRBV5-1,TRBJ2-3,TRBD1,TGCGCCAGCAGCCCTGGGACAGGGCTAGATACGCAGTATTTT,CASSPGTGLDTQYF
.,TRBV7-2,TRBJ1-4,.,TGTGCCAGCAGCTTAGTCCCCGCAACTAATGAAAAACTGTTTTTT,CASSLVPATNEKLFF
.,TRBV5-1,TRBJ2-5,.,TGCGCCAGCAGCTTGGGACTCCAAGAGACCCAGTACTTC,CASSLGLQETQYF
.,TRBV5-1,TRBJ2-3,.,TGCGCCAGCAGCTTATCCGGGACTCCCAGCACAGATACGCAGTATTTT,CASSLSGTPSTDTQYF
.,TRBV7-2,TRBJ1-2,.,TGTGCCAGCAGCTTAGCGGAGGGACCCAGCTATGGCTACACCTTC,CASSLAEGPSYGYTF
once,TRBV3-1/TRBV3-2,TRBJ1-1,TRBD1,TGTGCCAGCAGCTCGCTCGACAGGGCGAACACTGAAGCTTTCTTT,CASSSLDRANTEAFF
.,TRBV2,TRBJ2-7,TRBD2,TGTGCCAGCAGTGATTTAGACCTAGCGGTCCCCTACGAGCAGTACTTC,CASSDLDLAVPYEQYF
.,TRBV16,TRBJ1-2,TRBD1,TGTGCCAGCAGCCCTAGAGGGGGCGCTGACTATGGCTACACCTTC,CASSPRGGADYGYTF
.,TRBV2,TRBJ2-7,.,TGTGCCAGCAGTGAACAGGGGAGTACGTACGAGCAGTACTTC,CASSEQGSTYEQYF
.,TRBV5-6,TRBJ2-1,TRBD2,TGTGCCAGCAGCTTACCGGGACTAGCGGGAGATAATGAGCAGTTCTTC,CASSLPGLAGDNEQFF
.,TRBV5-1,TRBJ1-4,.,TGCGCCAGCAGCTTGGGTGGGGGCATGGGGCCCACCGCGGCTAATGAAAAACTGTTTTTT,CASSLGGGMGPTAANEKLFF
.,TRBV6-7,TRBJ1-4,TRBD1,TGTGCCAGCACCAAGCCGGGACAGGGGATCTCGGGGAATAATGAAAAACTGTTTTTT,CASTKPGQGISGNNEKLFF
.,TRBV11-2,TRBJ2-3,TRBD2,TGTGCCAGCAGCCCCCTGAAGCGGGGGGTTGTGCAGTATTTT,CASSPLKRGVVQYF
.,TRBV19,TRBJ2-3,.,TGTGCCAGTAGCCAACAGCAAACCAGCACAGATACGCAGTATTTT,CASSQQQTSTDTQYF
.,TRBV2,TRBJ1-1,.,TGTGCCAGCAGTGAAGTCACAAGGAGGAGGAACACTGAAGCTTTCTTT,CASSEVTRRRNTEAFF
once,TRBV2,TRBJ2-7,TRBD1,TGTGCCAGCAGTGAACAGGGACAGACCTACGAGCAGTACTTC,CASSEQGQTYEQYF
.,TRBV5-6,TRBJ1-4,TRBD1,TGTGCCAGCAGCCGGACAGGGGCAGGTGAAAAACTGTTTTTT,CASSRTGAGEKLFF
.,TRBV19,TRBJ1-2,TRBD1,TGTGCCAGTAGTGAACAGGGGGCGATCTATGGCTACACCTTC,CASSEQGAIYGYTF
once,TRBV3-1/TRBV3-2,TRBJ1-2,TRBD1,TGTGCCAGCAGCGACAGGGGGAGCGGCGCGGGCTACACCTTC,CASSDRGSGAGYTF
.,TRBV6-5,TRBJ2-5,.,TGTGCCAGCAGGAGGGATGCGGGAGAGACCCAGTACTTC,CASRRDAGETQYF
.,TRBV7-5,TRBJ1-6,.,TGTGTCAGAAGCTTTGAGTTTGGACAGGATAATTCACCCCTCCACTTT,CVRSFEFGQDNSPLHF